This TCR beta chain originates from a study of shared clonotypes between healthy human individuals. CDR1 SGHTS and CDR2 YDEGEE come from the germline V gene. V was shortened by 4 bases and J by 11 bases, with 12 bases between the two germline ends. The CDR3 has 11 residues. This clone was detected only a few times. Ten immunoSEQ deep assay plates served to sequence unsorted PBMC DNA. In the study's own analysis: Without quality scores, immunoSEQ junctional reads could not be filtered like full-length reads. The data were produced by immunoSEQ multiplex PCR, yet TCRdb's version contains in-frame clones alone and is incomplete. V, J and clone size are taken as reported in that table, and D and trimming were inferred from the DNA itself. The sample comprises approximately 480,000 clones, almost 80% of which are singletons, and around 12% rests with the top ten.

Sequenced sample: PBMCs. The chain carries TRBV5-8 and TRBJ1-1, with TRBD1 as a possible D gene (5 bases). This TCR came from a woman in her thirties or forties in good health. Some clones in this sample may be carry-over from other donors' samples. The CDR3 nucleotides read TGTGCCAGCAGCCTGTGGGGGGAGGCTTTCTTT. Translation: CASSLWGEAFF.